A selection of T cell receptor beta chains follows, all from one sample in a study of patients and donors after allogeneic stem cell transplantation. TCRdb reanalysed the RT-PCR reads using MiXCR and keeps one entry per CDR3 protein. This table has 100,000 to 120,000 distinct CDR3 sequences, 35% appearing once. Sequenced: blood, either unsorted or a sorted T cell fraction (not recorded which). These receptors all come from a human donor who was either an allogeneic HSCT recipient or a stem cell or donor lymphocyte infusion donor (not recorded which). It is not recorded whose cells these are; they may come from a transplant donor. Each CDR3 is given with its conserved first and last residue. The D gene is left open where the match is weak. Not every row has a clone size; where given, it reads once, few, many or a size class.

j_call | d_call | v_call | clone_size | cdr3_aa
TRBJ1-2 | TRBD1 | TRBV20-1 | NA | CSSKQGYDYTF
TRBJ2-1 | NA | TRBV5-1 | NA | CASSYPRTAYNEQFF
TRBJ2-6 | NA | TRBV12-3/TRBV12-4 | NA | CASSLVGQGSPSGANVLTF
TRBJ1-1 | NA | TRBV7-2 | few | CASSFPWQGRASNTEAFF
TRBJ2-7 | TRBD2 | TRBV5-1 | once | CASSLVLAGALSYEQYF
TRBJ2-5 | NA | TRBV10-3 | NA | CAISESTLQETQYF
TRBJ2-1 | NA | TRBV2 | NA | CASRRLSNEQFF
TRBJ2-5 | NA | TRBV2 | NA | CASSVRWETQYF
TRBJ1-5 | NA | TRBV24-1 | many | CATGRLNSNQPQHF
TRBJ2-3 | TRBD2 | TRBV6-5 | NA | CASSSRPLSSGRTTDTQYF
TRBJ1-2 | NA | TRBV6-5 | NA | CASSYGGGKHYGYTF
TRBJ2-1 | NA | TRBV6-5 | few | CASSYSTGVSYNEQFF
TRBJ1-5 | TRBD1 | TRBV10-3 | few | CAISSDRAANQPQHF
TRBJ1-5 | NA | TRBV5-5 | NA | CASSLGDVGNQPQHF
TRBJ1-1 | NA | TRBV24-1 | NA | CATSAPGMGNTEAFF
TRBJ1-1 | NA | TRBV28 | few | CASFSLHRVNTEAFF
TRBJ1-5 | NA | TRBV6-2/TRBV6-3 | few | CASSWGPQPQHF
TRBJ2-7 | NA | TRBV9 | NA | CASSVAVGNSYEQYF
TRBJ2-3 | NA | TRBV12-3/TRBV12-4 | few | CASTYTGNTQYF
TRBJ2-1 | NA | TRBV25-1 | few | CASSRGNEQFF
TRBJ1-5 | NA | TRBV2 | few | CASVREGQPQHF
TRBJ1-2 | NA | TRBV29-1 | NA | CSVMTGSTVWGYTF
TRBJ1-2 | TRBD1 | TRBV12-3/TRBV12-4 | NA | CASSSGQTTNYGYTF
TRBJ1-1 | NA | TRBV20-1 | few | CSARGQLMNTEAFF
TRBJ2-1 | TRBD1 | TRBV27 | NA | CASSSGQGWGNEQFF
TRBJ1-3 | TRBD1 | TRBV18 | few | CASSPWDSSGNTIYF
TRBJ2-7 | NA | TRBV5-1 | NA | CASSLPGAEQYF
TRBJ1-2 | NA | TRBV10-3 | NA | CAIHPGANYGYTF
TRBJ2-3 | TRBD1 | TRBV5-1 | NA | CASSSLTGGTDTQYF
TRBJ1-1 | NA | TRBV10-3 | NA | CAISGRQGPFEAFF
TRBJ2-5 | NA | TRBV6-5 | NA | CASRKSGVETQYF
TRBJ1-4 | NA | TRBV29-1 | NA | CSVEDKAGEKLFF
TRBJ1-1 | NA | TRBV7-9 | once | CASSPPVAVAEAFF
TRBJ1-2 | TRBD1 | TRBV7-2 | once | CASSTGGGNYGYTF
TRBJ2-1 | NA | TRBV5-5 | NA | CASSLSPQGGGVFNEQFF
TRBJ2-7 | NA | TRBV20-1 | NA | CSARAEYEQYF
TRBJ2-2 | NA | TRBV12-3/TRBV12-4 | NA | CASSFRTATGELFF
TRBJ1-5 | TRBD1 | TRBV20-1 | few | CSARDFRGVNQPQHF
TRBJ1-6 | NA | TRBV27 | NA | CAGGLSYNSPLHF
TRBJ2-4 | NA | TRBV5-1 | few | CASSLVGQSHIQYF
TRBJ1-6 | TRBD1 | TRBV2 | few | CASSSTGPNSPLHF
TRBJ1-1 | TRBD1 | TRBV20-1 | few | CSARRGWDTEAFF
TRBJ2-1 | TRBD2 | TRBV29-1 | few | CSVEENTSGYNEQFF
TRBJ2-1 | TRBD2 | TRBV9 | once | CASSVVLAGGYNEQFF
TRBJ2-2 | NA | TRBV7-9 | NA | CASSLGTPNTGELFF
TRBJ1-2 | NA | TRBV27 | few | CASSFFPGLRGYTF
TRBJ1-1 | NA | TRBV2 | NA | CASSEQGLEEAFF